One T cell receptor (beta chain) is described in this entry. In Seattle, patients joined the study during active infection and were tracked longitudinally. The data originate from a study of blood T cell repertoires in COVID-19. Study-wide context: Whether acute or convalescent, the COVID-19 samples came from the United States, Italy and Spain.

Authors' analysis steps: Cell counts per sample came from amplifying reference gene primers. The table came from immunoSEQ multiplex PCR; TCRdb's copy has only in-frame clones and leaves some out. The DNA gave D and trimming, while V, J and clone size come from that table. Of some 290,000 clones listed, roughly 89% are singletons. Per the germline V gene, CDR1 is SGHVS and CDR2 is FQNEAQ. The CDR3 spans 15 residues. The V gene lost 0 bases and the J gene lost 0 bases, with 8 bases spanning the gap. This sequence joins TRBV7-8 and TRBJ2-5; D is ambiguous. Sequenced: peripheral blood. The sequence came from a woman in her 40s with COVID-19, enrolled during active disease. CDR3 DNA: TGTGCCAGCAGCTTAGCAGGCGGCAACCAAGAGACCCAGTACTTC. Protein sequence: CASSLAGGNQETQYF.